This TCR beta chain was found in a study of blood T cell repertoires in COVID-19. Study overall: The United States, Italy and Spain supplied acute and convalescent COVID-19 samples. PBMCs, B-cell-depleted T cells, or T cells were the source of the cDNA or gDNA that made up the material.

With 5 bases clipped from V and 1 base from J, the junction kept 1 base outside the gene matches. Per the germline V gene, CDR1 is MNHEY and CDR2 is SVGAGI. The CDR3 is made up of 14 amino acids. In the authors' methods: Amplification of reference gene primers was used by the study to estimate nucleated cell counts. Profiling relied on immunoSEQ multiplex PCR, and the TCRdb table lists in-frame clones only, not all of them. Clone size and V and J calls were adopted from that table, with D and trimming inferred from the DNA. Altogether under 250,000 clones are present, 87% being singletons, with the ten largest covering roughly 3%.

The sample comprised peripheral blood. The receptor comes from a young man with active or convalescent COVID-19. The chain recombines TRBV6-5 with TRBJ2-2; 7 bases agree with TRBD2. The CDR3 DNA sequence: TGTGCCAGCAGTCTAGCGGAGAACACCGGGGAGCTGTTTTTT. Its translation: CASSLAENTGELFF.